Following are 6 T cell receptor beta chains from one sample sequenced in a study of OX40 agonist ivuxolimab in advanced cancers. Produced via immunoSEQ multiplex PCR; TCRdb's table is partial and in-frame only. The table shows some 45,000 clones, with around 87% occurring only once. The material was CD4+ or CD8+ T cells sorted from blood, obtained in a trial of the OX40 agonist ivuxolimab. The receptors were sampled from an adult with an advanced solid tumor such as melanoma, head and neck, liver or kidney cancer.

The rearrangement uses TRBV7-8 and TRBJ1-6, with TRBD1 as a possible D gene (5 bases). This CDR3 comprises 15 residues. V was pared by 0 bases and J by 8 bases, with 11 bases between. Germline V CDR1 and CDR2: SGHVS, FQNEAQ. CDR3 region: CASSLAGLGYSPLHF. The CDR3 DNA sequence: TGTGCCAGCAGCTTAGCGGGGCTTGGGTATTCACCCCTCCACTTT.

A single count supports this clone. The DNA of the CDR3 is TGCGCCAGCAGCCAAGATACAGGGGGCAATCAGCCCCAGCATTTT. It encodes CASSQDTGGNQPQHF. The chain links TRBV4-3 to TRBJ1-5, with 7 bases that match TRBD1. With V trimmed by 0 bases and J by 2 bases, 1 base remained unmatched. This CDR3 contains 15 residues. Germline V gene lookup returns CDR1 LGHNA and CDR2 YSLEER.

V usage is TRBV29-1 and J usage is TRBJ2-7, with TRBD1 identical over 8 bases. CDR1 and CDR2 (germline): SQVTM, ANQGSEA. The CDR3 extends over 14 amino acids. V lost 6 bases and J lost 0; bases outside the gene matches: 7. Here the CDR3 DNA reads TGCAGCGTCCTGCAGGGGGCTTTCTCCTACGAGCAGTACTTC. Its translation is CSVLQGAFSYEQYF.

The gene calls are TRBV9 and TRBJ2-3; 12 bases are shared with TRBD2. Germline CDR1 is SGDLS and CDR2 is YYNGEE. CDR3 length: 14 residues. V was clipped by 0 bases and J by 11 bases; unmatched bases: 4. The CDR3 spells CASSVEASGRGQYF. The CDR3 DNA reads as TGTGCCAGCAGCGTAGAGGCTAGCGGGAGGGGGCAGTATTTT.

The CDR3 sequence is CASSARLAGGSYEQYF. The CDR3 coding sequence is TGTGCCAGCAGCGCCCGTCTAGCGGGAGGTTCCTACGAGCAGTACTTC. The chain links TRBV7-6 to TRBJ2-7; TRBD2 matches 11 bases. There are 16 residues in the CDR3. V dropped 5 bases and J dropped 1; count of bases not matched to a gene: 7. Germline-derived CDR1 and CDR2 are SGHVS and FNYEAQ.

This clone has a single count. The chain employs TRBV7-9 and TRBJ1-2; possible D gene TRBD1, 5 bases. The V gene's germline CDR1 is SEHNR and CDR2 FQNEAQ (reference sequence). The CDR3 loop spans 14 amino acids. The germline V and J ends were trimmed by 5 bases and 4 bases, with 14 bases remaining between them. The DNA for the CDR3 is TGTGCCAGCAGCCCCCCGACAGCGACCTATGGCTACACCTTC. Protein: CASSPPTATYGYTF.